A single sample is the source of the 6 T cell receptor beta chains below, sequenced in a study of post-analysis software for immune sequencing data. Study-wide points: Five TRBV segments, including TRBV5-6, TRBV5-1 and TRBV20-1, were more frequent in patients than controls.

These receptors' antigens are unknown. cDNA libraries of TCR beta carried unique molecular identifiers. TCRdb passed the PCR reads through MiXCR, listing each CDR3 protein once. The sample lists approximately 730,000 distinct CDR3 sequences, approximately 30% occurring once. Sequences were obtained from blood. The receptor set was obtained from a girl aged 5 to 17 with multiple sclerosis.

This clonotype occurred a few times. The V call is TRBV7-9, the J call TRBJ2-1; TRBD1 matches 8 bases. CDR3 size: 15 residues. Germline CDR1 is SEHNR and CDR2 is FQNEAQ (reference sequence). V was clipped by 5 bases and J by 4 bases; unmatched bases: 7. This CDR3 is CASSTRDRRYNEQFF. For the CDR3, the DNA is TGTGCCAGCAGCACGAGGGACAGGCGGTACAATGAGCAGTTCTTC.

The CDR3 here is CASSISTGTEQYF. The DNA for the CDR3 is TGTGCCAGTAGTATCTCGACAGGGACCGAGCAGTACTTC. This chain uses TRBV2 with TRBJ2-7; 7 nucleotides match TRBD1. V was pared by 9 bases and J by 6 bases, with 11 bases of the junction left unmatched. The germline V gene has CDR1 SNHLY and CDR2 FYNNEI. CDR3 length: 13 amino acids.

This clonotype was seen only a few times. V and J are TRBV5-1 and TRBJ1-1; perhaps TRBD1 as D (5 bases). The CDR3 spans 14 residues. Germline V lookup: CDR1 SGHRS, CDR2 YFSETQ. V was shortened by 3 bases and J by 7 bases, with 16 bases between the two germline ends. This chain's CDR3 is CASSSPGPNDEAFF. CDR3 coding DNA: TGCGCCAGCAGCTCTCCGGGACCGAATGATGAAGCTTTCTTT.

This clonotype was observed a handful of times. The rearrangement links TRBV28 to TRBJ1-2; possible D gene TRBD1, 6 bases. Deletions cut 4 bases from V and 6 bases from J, with 18 bases between. The CDR3 has 15 residues. CDR1 and CDR2 (germline): MDHEN, SYDVKM. CDR3 sequence: CASSSPGGQGNGYTF. In nucleotides, the CDR3 is TGTGCCAGCAGTTCCCCCGGGGGCCAAGGGAATGGCTACACCTTC.

Comment on this clonotype: A much bigger clone sits one base away, suggesting this may be a read error. This chain links TRBV20-1 with TRBJ2-5; possible D gene TRBD2, 5 bases. The germline V gene encodes CDR1 DFQATT and CDR2 SNEGSKA (reference sequence). V gave up 4 bases and J gave up 7 bases, with 13 bases separating them. The CDR3 runs to 12 residues. Here the CDR3 DNA reads TGCAGTGCTACCGGACTGTCGGGGACCCAGTACTTC. It encodes CSATGLSGTQYF.

The chain carries TRBV7-2 and TRBJ2-1, with 13 bases lining up with TRBD2. Trimming at V came to 5 bases and at J to 5 bases, leaving 6 bases not matched to a gene. This CDR3 comprises 16 residues. The V gene's germline CDR1 is SGHTA and CDR2 FQGNSA. CDR3 nucleotide sequence: TGTGCCAGCAGCCTCAAGGGACTAGCGGGAAACAATGAGCAGTTCTTC. Translated, it gives CASSLKGLAGNNEQFF.